This T cell receptor (beta chain) was sequenced for a study of chemoradiotherapy in HPV16-positive cancers (dated by TCRdb to the early 2020s). Context from the whole study: Candidate HPV-specific T-cell clones and common TCR motifs were defined through functional T-cell assays on cells from a couple of HPV16-positive patients. Whether T-cell immunity against the HPV oncoproteins E6 and E7 changes during chemoradiotherapy and whether survival is affected by this immunity were examined in the study. Next, the candidate HPV-specific TCRs and motifs were followed in TCR repertoires from under 95 patients with HPV-related cancers.

The receptor library was made with the immunoSEQ multiplex PCR assay. TCRdb stores this immuneACCESS table with in-frame sequences only. Part of the clones is absent; in the studies checked, under half of the shortfall reflects unresolved V genes, and no reason is known for the rest. The table for this sample lists about 17,000 clones; roughly 91% of them were counted only once. 2% to 2.5% of the sample goes to the ten largest clones. This clone was detected only once. Its antigen is not yet known. Per-base quality was not reported, and no clone a single base away is much larger than it. Because repertoires were sampled repeatedly during chemoradiotherapy, clonal expansion in the tumor microenvironment could be followed. The full study reports these points: Expansion of candidate HPV-specific clones and E7-related TCR motifs was observed in the tumor microenvironment during treatment, whereas no such expansion was observed for non-HPV-specific T cells. In HPV16-positive patients, expansion of HPV-responsive T cells during chemoradiotherapy was found to be associated with improved recurrence-free survival. The functional definition of HPV-specific T cells was derived from only two HPV16-positive patients, and the survival association was reported for HPV16-positive patients.

The germline V gene gives CDR1 as SGDLS and CDR2 as YYNGEE. From V the trimming removes 0 bases and from J it removes 7 bases, while the gene matches leave 6 bases of the junction unaccounted for. The CDR3 numbers 15 residues from cysteine through phenylalanine. The read is trimmed to its CDR3 DNA, 45 bases read in frame from base 1. This TCR was sampled from a human donor with HPV-associated anogenital cancer. The sample was blood, taken from a patient who underwent chemoradiotherapy. The rearranged chain carries TRBV9 and TRBJ2-2, with 7 central nucleotides matching TRBD2. In nucleotides, the sequence is TGTGCCAGCAGCGTAGATCGGACTAGGGGCGGGGAGCTGTTTTTT. This gives the protein CASSVDRTRGGELFF.